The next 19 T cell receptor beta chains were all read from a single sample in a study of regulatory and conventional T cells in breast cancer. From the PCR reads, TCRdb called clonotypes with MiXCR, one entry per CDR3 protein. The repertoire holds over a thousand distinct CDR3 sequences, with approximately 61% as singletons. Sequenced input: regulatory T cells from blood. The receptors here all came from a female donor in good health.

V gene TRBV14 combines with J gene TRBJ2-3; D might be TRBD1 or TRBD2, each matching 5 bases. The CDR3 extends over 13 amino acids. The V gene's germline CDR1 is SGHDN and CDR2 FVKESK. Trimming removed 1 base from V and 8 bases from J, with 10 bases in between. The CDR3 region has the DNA TGTGCCAGCAGCCAAGGGGACCCTCGTACGCAGTATTTT. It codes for CASSQGDPRTQYF. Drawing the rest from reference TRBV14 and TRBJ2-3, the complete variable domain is EAGVTQFPSHSVIEKGQTVTLRCDPISGHDNLYWYRRVMGKEIKFLLHFVKESKQDESGMPNNRFLAERTGGTYSTLKVQPAELEDSGVYFCASSQGDPRTQYFGPGTRLTVL.

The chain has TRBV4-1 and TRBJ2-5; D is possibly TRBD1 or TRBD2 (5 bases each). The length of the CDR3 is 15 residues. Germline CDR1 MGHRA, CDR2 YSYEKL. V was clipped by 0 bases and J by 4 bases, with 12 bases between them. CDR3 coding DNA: TGCGCCAGCAGCCAAGACTGGGGGAGCAGAGAGACCCAGTACTTC. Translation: CASSQDWGSRETQYF.

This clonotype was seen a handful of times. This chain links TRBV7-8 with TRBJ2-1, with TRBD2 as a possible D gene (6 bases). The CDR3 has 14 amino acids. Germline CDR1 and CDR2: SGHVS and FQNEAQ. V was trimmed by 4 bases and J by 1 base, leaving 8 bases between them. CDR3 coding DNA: TGTGCCAGCAGCTCAGGGACTTCCTACAATGAGCAGTTCTTC. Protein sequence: CASSSGTSYNEQFF. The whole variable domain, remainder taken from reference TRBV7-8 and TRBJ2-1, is GAGVSQSPRYKVAKRGQDVALRCDPISGHVSLFWYQQALGQGPEFLTYFQNEAQLDKSGLPSDRFFAERPEGSVSTLKIQRTQQEDSAVYLCASSSGTSYNEQFFGPGTRLTVL.

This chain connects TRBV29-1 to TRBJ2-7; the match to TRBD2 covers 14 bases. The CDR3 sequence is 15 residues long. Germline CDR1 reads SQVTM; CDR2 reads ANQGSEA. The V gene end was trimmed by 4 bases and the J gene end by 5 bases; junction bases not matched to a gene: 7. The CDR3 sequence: CSVALGLAGGDEQYF. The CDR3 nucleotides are TGCAGCGTTGCCCTCGGACTAGCGGGAGGAGACGAGCAGTACTTC.

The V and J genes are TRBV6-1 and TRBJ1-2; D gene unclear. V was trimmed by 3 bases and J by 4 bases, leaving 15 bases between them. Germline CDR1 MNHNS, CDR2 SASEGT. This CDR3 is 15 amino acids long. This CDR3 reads CASSDHQTIGYGYTF. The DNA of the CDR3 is TGTGCCAGCAGTGACCACCAGACGATTGGCTATGGCTACACCTTC.

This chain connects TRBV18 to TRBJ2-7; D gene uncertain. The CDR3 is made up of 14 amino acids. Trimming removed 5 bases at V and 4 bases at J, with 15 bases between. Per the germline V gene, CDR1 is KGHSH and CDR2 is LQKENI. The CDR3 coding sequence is TGTGCCAGCTCAACAGCTCCTTTAAGATACGAGCAGTACTTC. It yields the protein CASSTAPLRYEQYF. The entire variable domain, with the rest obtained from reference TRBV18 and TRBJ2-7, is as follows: NAGVMQNPRHLVRRRGQEARLRCSPMKGHSHVYWYRQLPEEGLKFMVYLQKENIIDESGMPKERFSAEFPKEGPSILRIQQVVRGDSAAYFCASSTAPLRYEQYFGPGTRLTVT.

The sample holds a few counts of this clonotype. CDR3 sequence reads: CSATSGIYNEQFF. DNA for the CDR3: TGCAGTGCCACTAGCGGGATATACAATGAGCAGTTCTTC. The chain recombines TRBV20-1 with TRBJ2-1; 10 nucleotides agree with TRBD2. In germline, CDR1 is DFQATT, CDR2 SNEGSKA (reference sequence). The CDR3 covers 13 residues. J gave up 4 bases and V 6 bases, and 3 bases lay outside the gene matches.

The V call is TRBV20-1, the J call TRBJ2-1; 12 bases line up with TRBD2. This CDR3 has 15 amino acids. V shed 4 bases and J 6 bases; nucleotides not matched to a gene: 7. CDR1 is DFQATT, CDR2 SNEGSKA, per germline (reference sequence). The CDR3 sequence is CSATPSGRASNEQFF. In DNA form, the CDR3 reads TGCAGTGCTACCCCTAGCGGGAGGGCCAGCAATGAGCAGTTCTTC.

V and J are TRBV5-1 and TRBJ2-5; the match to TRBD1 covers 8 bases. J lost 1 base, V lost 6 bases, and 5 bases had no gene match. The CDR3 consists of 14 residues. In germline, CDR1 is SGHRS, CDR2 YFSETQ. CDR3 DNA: TGCGCCAGCAACCAGGGACAGGCCCAAGAGACCCAGTACTTC. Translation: CASNQGQAQETQYF.

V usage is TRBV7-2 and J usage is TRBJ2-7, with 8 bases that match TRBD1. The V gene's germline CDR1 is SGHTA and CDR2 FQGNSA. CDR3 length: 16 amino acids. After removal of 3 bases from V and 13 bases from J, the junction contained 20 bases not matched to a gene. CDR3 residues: CASSLSPSGTGSVNYF. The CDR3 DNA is TGTGCCAGCAGCTTGAGCCCCTCCGGGACAGGATCCGTGAATTACTTC.

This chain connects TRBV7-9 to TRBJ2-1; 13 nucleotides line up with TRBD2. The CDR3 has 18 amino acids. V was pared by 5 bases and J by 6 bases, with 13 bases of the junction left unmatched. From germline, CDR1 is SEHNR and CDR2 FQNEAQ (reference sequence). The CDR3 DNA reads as TGTGCCAGCAGCACAGAGTGGGGACTAGCGGGATTCGGCAATGAGCAGTTCTTC. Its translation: CASSTEWGLAGFGNEQFF.

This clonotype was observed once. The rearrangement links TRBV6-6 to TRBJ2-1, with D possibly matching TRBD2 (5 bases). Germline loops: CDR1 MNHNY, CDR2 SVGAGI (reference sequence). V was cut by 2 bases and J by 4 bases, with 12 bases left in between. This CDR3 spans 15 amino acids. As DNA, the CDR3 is TGTGCCAGCAGTTACCTAAACGGGGTGTACAATGAGCAGTTCTTC. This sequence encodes CASSYLNGVYNEQFF.

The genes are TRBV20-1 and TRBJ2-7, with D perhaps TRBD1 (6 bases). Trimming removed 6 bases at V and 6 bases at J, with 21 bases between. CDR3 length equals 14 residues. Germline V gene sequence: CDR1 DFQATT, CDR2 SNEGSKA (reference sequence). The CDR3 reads CSAMGHPSRIEQYF. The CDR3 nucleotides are TGCAGTGCCATGGGACACCCGTCTCGTATCGAGCAGTACTTC.

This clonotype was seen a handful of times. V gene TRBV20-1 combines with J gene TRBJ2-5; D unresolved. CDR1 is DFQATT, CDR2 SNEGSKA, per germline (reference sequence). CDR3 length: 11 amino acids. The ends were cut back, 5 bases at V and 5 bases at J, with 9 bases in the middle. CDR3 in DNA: TGCAGTGCTGAGGACGGGGAGACCCAGTACTTC. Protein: CSAEDGETQYF.

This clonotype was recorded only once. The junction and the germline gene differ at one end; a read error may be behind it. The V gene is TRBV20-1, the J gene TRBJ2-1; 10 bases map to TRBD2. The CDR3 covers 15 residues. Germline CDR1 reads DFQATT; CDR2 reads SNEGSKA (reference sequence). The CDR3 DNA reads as TGCAGTGCTAGCAGCGGGAGGGGCTCCTACAGTGAGCAGTTCTTC. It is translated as CSASSGRGSYSEQFF.

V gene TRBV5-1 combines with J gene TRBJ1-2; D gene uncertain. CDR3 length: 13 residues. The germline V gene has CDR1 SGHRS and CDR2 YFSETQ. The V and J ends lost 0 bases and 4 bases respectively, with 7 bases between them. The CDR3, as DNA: TGCGCCAGCAGCTTGGCGGCAGGCTATGGCTACACCTTC. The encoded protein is CASSLAAGYGYTF.

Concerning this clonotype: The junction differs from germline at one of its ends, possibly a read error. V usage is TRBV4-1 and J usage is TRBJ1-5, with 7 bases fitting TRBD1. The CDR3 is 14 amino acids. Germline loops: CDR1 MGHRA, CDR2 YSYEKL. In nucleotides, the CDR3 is TGCGCCAGCGGCCAAGACAGGGGCAATCAGCCCCAGCATTTT. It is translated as CASGQDRGNQPQHF.

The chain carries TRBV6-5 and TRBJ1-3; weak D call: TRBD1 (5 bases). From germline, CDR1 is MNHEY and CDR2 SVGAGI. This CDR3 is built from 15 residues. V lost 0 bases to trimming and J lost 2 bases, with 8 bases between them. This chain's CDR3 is CASSYSRGTGNTIYF. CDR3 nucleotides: TGTGCCAGCAGTTACTCTCGGGGGACTGGAAACACCATATATTTT.

The CDR3 nucleotides are TGTGCCAGCAGCCCCAGACGGGGCACTGAAGCTTTCTTT. Protein product: CASSPRRGTEAFF. The V call is TRBV7-2, the J call TRBJ1-1; no definite D call. Germline V gene data show CDR1 as SGHTA and CDR2 as FQGNSA. V lost 5 bases and J 4 bases, leaving 11 bases between the germline ends. The CDR3 contains 13 residues.